This TCR beta chain is drawn from a study of T cells in Graves' hyperthyroidism and ophthalmopathy. Study-level results: Ophthalmopathy was model-predicted a median roughly 6.5 months pre-onset.

Between the trimmed V and J ends, which lost 0 bases and 3 bases, there was a span of 12 bases. This CDR3 is built from 15 residues. The germline V gene encodes CDR1 MGHRA and CDR2 YSYEKL. Stable disease denoted Graves' hyperthyroidism without ophthalmopathy progression within 18 months. Hyperthyroidism in the patients, aged 18 to 65, was newly diagnosed and under 2 months in duration. The authors obtained PBMCs from 7.5 to 10 ml of fresh peripheral blood. As for this clonotype: Its target is not known.

RNA transcripts served as the template for amplifying TCR beta CDR3 regions. The HTBI set primed first-round TCR CDR3 RT-PCR. TCRdb reprocessed the multiplex PCR reads with MiXCR, giving one entry per CDR3 protein. Of some 400,000 distinct CDR3 sequences in the sample, about 15% were seen once. Sequences were obtained from blood. The rearrangement joins TRBV4-1 to TRBJ2-7; a weak D match, TRBD1 (6 bases). The receptor was isolated from a woman aged 55-69 years with Graves' hyperthyroidism. This CDR3 reads CASSQDGARGYEQYF. In nucleotides, the CDR3 is TGCGCCAGCAGCCAAGATGGAGCCAGGGGCTACGAGCAGTACTTC.